Detailed here is one T cell receptor (beta chain). The germline gives CDR1 LNHDA, CDR2 SQIVND (reference sequence). J lost 0 bases, V lost 3 bases, and 7 bases had no gene match. The CDR3 sequence is 17 residues long. Generated by immunoSEQ multiplex PCR, the TCRdb table keeps only in-frame clones and is missing some. The sample includes about 350,000 clones, roughly 90% of them seen just once. Exposed volunteers were people who met a COVID-19 case within 2 weeks before study entry. These data originate in a study of blood T cell repertoires in COVID-19. Looking at the study overall: The United States, Italy and Spain were the sources of the acute and convalescent COVID-19 samples. The analysed material was cDNA or gDNA that came from T cells, B-cell-depleted T cells, or PBMCs.

The receptor was isolated from a woman aged 30 to 39 who had been exposed to COVID-19. The genes are TRBV19 and TRBJ2-1; 8 bases line up with TRBD1. Specimen: PBMCs or T cells enriched from blood (not recorded which). The DNA of the CDR3 is TGTGCCAGTAGTATTGGCGGACAGGGACGCTCCTACAATGAGCAGTTCTTC. Its translation: CASSIGGQGRSYNEQFF.